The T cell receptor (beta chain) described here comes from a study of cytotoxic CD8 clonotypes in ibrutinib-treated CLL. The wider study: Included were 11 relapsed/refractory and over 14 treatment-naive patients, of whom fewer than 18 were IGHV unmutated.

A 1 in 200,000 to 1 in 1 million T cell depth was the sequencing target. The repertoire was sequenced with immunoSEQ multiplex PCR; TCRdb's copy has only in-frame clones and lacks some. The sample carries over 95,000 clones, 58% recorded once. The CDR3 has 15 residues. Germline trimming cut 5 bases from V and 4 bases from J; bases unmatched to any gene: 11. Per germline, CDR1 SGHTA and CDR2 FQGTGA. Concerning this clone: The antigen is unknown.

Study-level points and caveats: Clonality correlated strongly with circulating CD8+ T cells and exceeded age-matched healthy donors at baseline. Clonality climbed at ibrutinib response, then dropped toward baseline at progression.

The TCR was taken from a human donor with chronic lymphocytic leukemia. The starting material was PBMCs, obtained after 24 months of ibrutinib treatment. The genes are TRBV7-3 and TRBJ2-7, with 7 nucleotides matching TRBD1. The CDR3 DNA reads TGTGCCAGCAGCGCTCGCGGACAGGACGATTACGAGCAGTACTTC. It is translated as CASSARGQDDYEQYF.